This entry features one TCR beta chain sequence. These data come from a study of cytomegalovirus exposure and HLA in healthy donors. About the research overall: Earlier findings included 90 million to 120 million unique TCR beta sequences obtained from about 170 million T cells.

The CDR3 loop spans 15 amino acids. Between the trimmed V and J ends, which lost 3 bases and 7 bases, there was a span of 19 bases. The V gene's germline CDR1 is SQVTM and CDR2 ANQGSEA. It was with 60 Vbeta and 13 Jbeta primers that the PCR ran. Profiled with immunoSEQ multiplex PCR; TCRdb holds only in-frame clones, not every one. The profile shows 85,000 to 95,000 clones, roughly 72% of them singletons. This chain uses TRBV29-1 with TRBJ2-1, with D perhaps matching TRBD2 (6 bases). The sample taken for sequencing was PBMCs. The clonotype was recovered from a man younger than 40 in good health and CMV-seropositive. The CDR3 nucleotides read TGCAGCGTTGATCCGGGCGGGGCAGCGTGGAATGAGCAGTTCTTC. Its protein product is CSVDPGGAAWNEQFF.